What follows are 15 T cell receptor beta chains derived from one specimen sequenced in a study of CD8 T cells in ankylosing spondylitis. TCRdb ran MiXCR on the 5' RACE reads and lists one entry per CDR3 protein. The sample consists of 250,000 to 300,000 distinct CDR3 sequences, 20% of them appearing once. The sequencing sample was made of blood, either unsorted or a sorted T cell fraction (not recorded which). The receptors stem from a male donor with ankylosing spondylitis or in good health (not recorded which).

At least ten counts were recorded for this clonotype. CDR3 nucleotides: TGCAGCGTTACCTACCGCCGTCGGGACACTGAAGCTTTCTTT. Its translation is CSVTYRRRDTEAFF. The genes are TRBV29-1 and TRBJ1-1; no clear D. The CDR3 is made up of 14 amino acids. The germline V gene encodes CDR1 SQVTM and CDR2 ANQGSEA. The V gene lost 5 bases and the J gene lost 3 bases, with 16 bases spanning the gap.

This clonotype appeared a few times. This chain joins TRBV7-9 and TRBJ2-2, with D tentatively TRBD1 (6 bases). Trimming took off 0 bases at V and 4 bases at J, with 9 bases between the two ends. The CDR3 is 15 residues long. Looked up from germline, CDR1 is SEHNR and CDR2 is FQNEAQ (reference sequence). Here the CDR3 reads CASSLAGTFTGELFF. The CDR3 DNA reads as TGTGCCAGCAGCTTAGCCGGGACATTCACCGGGGAGCTGTTTTTT.

This chain joins TRBV10-2 and TRBJ2-1; 9 bases match TRBD2. CDR1 WSHSY and CDR2 SAAADI come from the germline V gene. Trimming removed 6 bases from V and 2 bases from J; junction bases left unmatched: 5. CDR3 size: 15 residues. The CDR3 region is CASRGGRAPYNEQFF. CDR3 DNA: TGCGCCAGCAGAGGCGGGAGGGCCCCCTACAATGAGCAGTTCTTC.

The chain is built from TRBV19 and TRBJ2-3, with a tentative D call TRBD2 (5 bases). Germline V gene data show CDR1 as LNHDA and CDR2 as SQIVND (reference sequence). Trimming shortened V by 4 bases and J by 0 bases, and 8 bases separated the two germline ends. This CDR3 region has 14 residues. The CDR3 loop reads CASSRGGSTDTQYF. DNA of the CDR3: TGTGCCAGTAGTAGAGGCGGGAGCACAGATACGCAGTATTTT.

This clonotype occurred a few times. This CDR3 is CASSSSAASTDTQYF. For the CDR3, the DNA is TGCGCCAGCTCCTCCAGCGCGGCGAGCACAGATACGCAGTATTTT. The chain carries TRBV5-1 and TRBJ2-3; D not resolved. V lost 7 bases and J 0 bases, leaving 15 bases between the germline ends. Germline V gives CDR1 SGHRS, CDR2 YFSETQ. The CDR3 is 15 amino acids.

The CDR3 sequence is CASSLGGLLATSSYNEQFF. CDR3 DNA sequence: TGTGCCAGCAGCTTAGGCGGGTTACTAGCGACGAGCTCCTACAATGAGCAGTTCTTC. The genes are TRBV11-2 and TRBJ2-1; 7 nucleotides agree with TRBD2. V lost 1 base and J lost 0; bases outside the gene matches: 12. Germline V gene sequence: CDR1 SGHAT, CDR2 FQNNGV. This CDR3 is 19 amino acids long.

This clonotype was found a few times. This chain uses TRBV5-1 with TRBJ2-3, with D maybe TRBD1 (5 bases). Germline CDR1 SGHRS, CDR2 YFSETQ. V was pared by 0 bases and J by 2 bases, with 10 bases between. CDR3 length equals 15 residues. The CDR3 reads CASSLGSGITDTQYF. As DNA, the CDR3 is TGCGCCAGCAGCTTGGGGTCAGGGATCACAGATACGCAGTATTTT.

This clonotype was found a few times. J is TRBJ2-4 and V is TRBV28; D may correspond to TRBD1 or TRBD2 (5 bases each). The CDR3 consists of 13 residues. Between the trimmed V and J ends, which lost 5 bases and 6 bases, there was a span of 11 bases. The germline V gene encodes CDR1 MDHEN and CDR2 SYDVKM. The CDR3 DNA follows: TGTGCCAGCAGTCCCCCGAGGGGAAACATTCAGTACTTC. It yields the protein CASSPPRGNIQYF.

The genes are TRBV6-2 or TRBV6-3 and TRBJ2-2; D gene unclear. The CDR3 has 15 amino acids. Trimming cost V 5 bases and J 0 bases, with 10 bases left between them. CDR1 and CDR2 from the germline V gene are MNHEY and SVGEGT. The CDR3 spells CASSTSEANTGELFF. CDR3 DNA sequence: TGTGCCAGCAGTACAAGCGAGGCGAACACCGGGGAGCTGTTTTTT.

Only a few counts were recorded for this clonotype. This CDR3 reads CASRQATYNEQFF. The CDR3 bases are TGCGCCAGCAGGCAGGCTACCTACAATGAGCAGTTCTTC. The chain employs TRBV4-1 and TRBJ2-1; D not certain. Per germline, CDR1 MGHRA and CDR2 YSYEKL. V was clipped by 6 bases and J by 2 bases, with 8 bases between them. CDR3 length: 13 residues.

This clonotype was seen only a few times. The chain combines TRBV5-1 with TRBJ2-1, with no clear D. Germline CDR1 reads SGHRS; CDR2 reads YFSETQ. The CDR3 has 13 residues. V lost 0 bases and J lost 6, with 7 bases in between. The CDR3 reads CASSLDSFNEQFF. Here the CDR3 DNA reads TGCGCCAGCAGCTTGGATAGTTTCAATGAGCAGTTCTTC.

The V call is TRBV13, the J call TRBJ2-7, with D maybe TRBD1 (6 bases). V gave up 4 bases and J gave up 3 bases, with 10 bases separating them. This CDR3 is built from 13 residues. Germline assignment: CDR1 PRHDT and CDR2 FYEKMQ (reference sequence). The CDR3 region has the DNA TGTGCCAGCAGCTCGGGACAAAACTACGAGCAGTACGTC. Protein sequence: CASSSGQNYEQYV.

This clonotype was picked up a small number of times. The genes are TRBV29-1 and TRBJ2-5, with 7 nucleotides matching TRBD1. Germline values: CDR1 SQVTM, CDR2 ANQGSEA. V dropped 6 bases and J dropped 0; count of bases not matched to a gene: 10. The CDR3 has 15 amino acids. CDR3 protein: CSVERTGQYQETQYF. The CDR3 nucleotides are TGCAGCGTGGAAAGAACGGGACAGTACCAAGAGACCCAGTACTTC.

The genes are TRBV7-8 and TRBJ1-1, with TRBD1 matching over 7 bases. The germline V gene encodes CDR1 SGHVS and CDR2 FQNEAQ. The CDR3 spans 13 residues. The V and J ends lost 5 bases and 3 bases, in that order; junction bases with no gene match: 3. In DNA, the CDR3 is TGTGCCAGCAGCAAAGACAGGGACACTGAAGCTTTCTTT. Amino acids: CASSKDRDTEAFF.

At least ten counts were recorded for this clonotype. The rearrangement joins TRBV5-1 to TRBJ2-1, with D perhaps given as TRBD1 or TRBD2 (5 bases each). This CDR3 has 14 amino acids. Trimming took 1 base from V and 4 from J, leaving 9 bases between them. Germline V gene data show CDR1 as SGHRS and CDR2 as YFSETQ. The CDR3 DNA follows: TGCGCCAGCAGCTTGTCGGGGCCTTACAATGAGCAGTTCTTC. Its translation is CASSLSGPYNEQFF.